The T cell receptor beta chain described here comes from a study of cytomegalovirus exposure and HLA in healthy donors. Study-wide points: In vitro work confirmed that a few CMV-associated chains recognize CMV antigens.

PCR used 60 Vbeta primers and 13 Jbeta primers. TCRdb's copy holds only in-frame clones and misses some; the assay was immunoSEQ multiplex PCR. The table has 100,000 to 120,000 clones, 78% seen once. Comments on this clone: Its antigen is undetermined.

The CDR3 runs 17 residues. V was shortened by 0 bases and J by 5 bases, with 18 bases between the two germline ends. Germline CDR1 SGHDT, CDR2 YYEEEE. Sequenced material: PBMCs. This sequence originates from a man aged 25 to 40 in good health and CMV-seronegative. The chain carries TRBV5-6 and TRBJ1-5, with a tentative D call TRBD1 (6 bases). CDR3 amino acids: CASSLGGFGGAYQPQHF. The CDR3 DNA is TGTGCCAGCAGCTTGGGGGGTTTTGGGGGCGCGTATCAGCCCCAGCATTTT.